What follows is one TCR beta chain and its context. Its antigen remains unidentified. This sample is part of a study of cytomegalovirus exposure and HLA in healthy donors. Points from the study as a whole: In a later analysis, V- and J-gene trimming of beta chains associated with a DCLRE1C missense variant, replicated independently. Association of about 17,000 TCR beta sequences with HLA alleles was found at 0.05 false discovery rate in a later analysis. Data from an earlier analysis indicated that most TCR beta V segments were productive either about 90% or about 30% of the time. The records held CMV serostatus as the only immune exposure information.

With 5 bases clipped from V and 3 bases from J, the junction kept 4 bases outside the gene matches. This CDR3 has 14 amino acids. The germline CDR1 and CDR2 sequences are KGHSH and LQKENI. The PCR made use of 60 Vbeta and 13 Jbeta primers. TCRdb's copy holds only in-frame clones and misses some; the assay was immunoSEQ multiplex PCR. The data contain 150,000 to 200,000 clones, 80% of them singletons. Sequencing was carried out using PBMCs. This receptor was taken from a boy aged 5-17 years in good health and CMV-seronegative. The chain has TRBV18 and TRBJ2-3; 8 bases are shared with TRBD1. In nucleotides, the CDR3 is TGTGCCAGCTCAGGACAGGGTAGGACAGATACGCAGTATTTT. Its translation is CASSGQGRTDTQYF. Supplemented by reference TRBV18 and TRBJ2-3, the full variable domain reads NAGVMQNPRHLVRRRGQEARLRCSPMKGHSHVYWYRQLPEEGLKFMVYLQKENIIDESGMPKERFSAEFPKEGPSILRIQQVVRGDSAAYFCASSGQGRTDTQYFGPGTRLTVL.